The 20 T cell receptor beta chains presented below share a single source sample, sequenced in a study of human T cells and chemical hapten exposure. The time point here: pre-sensitization, week 0. Treatment noted: therapeutic diphenylcyclopropenone sensitization with weekly scalp DPC. Each CDR3 protein gets one entry after TCRdb re-called the RACE reads with MiXCR. The sample has roughly 88,000 distinct CDR3 sequences, around 9.6% seen once; the top ten hold 3% to 4.5%. This material consisted of whole blood, taken in connection with sensitization to the hapten diphenylcyclopropenone (DPC). Receptor source: a middle-aged woman with alopecia areata. Some clones in this sample may be carry-over from other donors' samples.

To note about this clonotype: A much larger clone sits a single nucleotide away, making a read error possible. The V gene is TRBV12-3 or TRBV12-4, the J gene TRBJ2-1, with a tentative D call TRBD2 (6 bases). V was pared by 5 bases and J by 14 bases, with 25 bases between. The CDR3 loop spans 15 amino acids. DNA of the CDR3: TGTGCCAGCAGTCTCGCATCGGGACTCCGCGATAGTGAGTTCTTC. It codes for CASSLASGLRDSEFF.

This clonotype was picked up a small number of times. CDR3: CSVYAGGRTEKLFF. The CDR3 nucleotides read TGCAGCGTTTACGCAGGGGGTCGAACCGAGAAGCTGTTTTTT. The genes are TRBV29-1 and TRBJ2-2; 7 positions match TRBD1. The CDR3 covers 14 residues. Germline V gene sequence: CDR1 SQVTM, CDR2 ANQGSEA. With 5 bases clipped from V and 12 bases from J, the junction kept 15 bases outside the gene matches.

Ten or more counts support this clonotype. The chain employs TRBV25-1 and TRBJ1-4, with D possibly matching TRBD1 (6 bases). Trimming left V 3 bases short and J 0 bases short, with 17 bases between. Looked up from germline, CDR1 is MGHDK and CDR2 is SYGVNS. The CDR3 spans 18 residues. The CDR3 DNA reads as TGTGCCAGCAGTGACTCGCGGACAGAATCACCAACTAATGAAAAACTGTTTTTT. Protein: CASSDSRTESPTNEKLFF.

The gene calls are TRBV30 and TRBJ1-5; D is undetermined. CDR3 size: 14 residues. CDR1 and CDR2 (germline): GTSNPN, SVGIG (reference sequence). The V end was cut by 3 bases, the J end by 1 base, with 10 bases between. The CDR3, as DNA: TGTGCCTGGAGAGTCCCTTTGAGCAATCAGCCCCAGCATTTT. This translates into CAWRVPLSNQPQHF.

There are many counts of this clonotype. V gene TRBV11-2 combines with J gene TRBJ1-6; 8 bases are a match to TRBD1. Germline V gene data show CDR1 as SGHAT and CDR2 as FQNNGV. This CDR3 region has 15 residues. Trimming cost V 5 bases and J 8 bases; bases outside gene matches: 8. The CDR3 region is CASSLRDRSHSPLHF. The CDR3 DNA is TGTGCCAGCAGCCTCCGGGACAGGTCTCATTCACCCCTCCACTTT.

In the case of this clonotype: Germline is not matched at one junction end, which may reflect a read error. The rearrangement joins TRBV5-1 to TRBJ2-2, with 8 bases that match TRBD1. This CDR3 region has 15 residues. Germline V CDR1 and CDR2: SGHRS, YFSETQ. The CDR3 nucleotides are TGCGCCAGCAGCTTGTTACAGGGGGACACCGGGGTGCTGTTTTTT. Its translation is CASSLLQGDTGVLFF.

Ten or more counts support this clonotype. V gene TRBV7-2 combines with J gene TRBJ2-7, with D hard to call. In germline, CDR1 is SGHTA, CDR2 FQGNSA. The CDR3 is 14 residues long. V lost 5 bases and J 3 bases, leaving 14 bases between the germline ends. This CDR3 is CASSPYQDNYEQYF. The CDR3 DNA sequence: TGTGCCAGCAGCCCCTACCAGGATAACTACGAGCAGTACTTC. Combining the CDR3 with reference TRBV7-2 and TRBJ2-7 gives the whole variable domain GAGVSQSPSNKVTEKGKDVELRCDPISGHTALYWYRQSLGQGLEFLIYFQGNSAPDKSGLPSDRFSAERTGGSVSTLTIQRTQQEDSAVYLCASSPYQDNYEQYFGPGTRLTVT.

This clonotype was counted ten times or more. This rearrangement joins TRBV24-1 to TRBJ1-5, with D maybe TRBD1 (6 bases). Deletions cut 5 bases from V and 4 bases from J, with 8 bases between. There are 13 residues in the CDR3. Looked up from germline, CDR1 is KGHDR and CDR2 is SFDVKD. The CDR3 DNA reads as TGTGCCACCAGTGGTGGACAGAATCAGCCCCAGCATTTT. The encoded protein is CATSGGQNQPQHF.

This clonotype was picked up a small number of times. This chain links TRBV6-2 or TRBV6-3 with TRBJ2-7; 8 bases are a match to TRBD2. V was clipped by 10 bases and J by 0 bases; unmatched bases: 2. Germline-derived CDR1 and CDR2 are MNHEY and SVGEGT. The CDR3 consists of 12 residues. CDR3 nucleotides: TGTGCCACAGGACTAGCCTCCTACGAGCAGTACTTC. Translation: CATGLASYEQYF.

CDR3 protein: CASSSRGGYGYTF. In DNA form, the CDR3 reads TGTGCCAGCAGTTCCCGAGGGGGCTATGGCTACACCTTC. This chain joins TRBV27 and TRBJ1-2; a weak D match, TRBD1 (6 bases). This CDR3 region has 13 residues. V lost 4 bases to trimming and J lost 4 bases, with 10 bases between them. Germline loops: CDR1 MNHEY, CDR2 SMNVEV (reference sequence).

In this sample, this clonotype turned up many times. This chain connects TRBV4-2 to TRBJ1-3, with D possibly matching TRBD1 (5 bases). Per germline, CDR1 LGHNA and CDR2 YNFKEQ. Trimming left V 0 bases short and J 4 bases short, with 13 bases between. The CDR3 totals 16 residues. The CDR3 nucleotides are TGTGCCAGCAGCCAAGATTTACCGGCAGGGGGAAACACCATATATTTT. Amino acid sequence: CASSQDLPAGGNTIYF.

This clonotype was seen repeatedly, ten times or more. This sequence joins TRBV9 and TRBJ2-4; D is perhaps TRBD2 (5 bases). CDR3 length: 14 amino acids. The V gene's germline CDR1 is SGDLS and CDR2 YYNGEE. With 0 bases removed from V and 7 bases from J, the gap between germline ends came to 11 bases. The CDR3 protein is CASSVAWGENIQYF. DNA for the CDR3: TGTGCCAGCAGCGTAGCGTGGGGAGAGAACATTCAGTACTTC.

The chain links TRBV2 to TRBJ1-3; tentative D call: TRBD1 (5 bases). This CDR3 contains 15 residues. Germline CDR1 SNHLY, CDR2 FYNNEI. V dropped 6 bases and J dropped 2 bases, with 14 bases sitting between them. CDR3 in DNA: TGTGCCAGCAGCGGGACCCTGAGGGCTGGAAACACCATATATTTT. Translation: CASSGTLRAGNTIYF.

V is TRBV7-2 and J is TRBJ2-4, with a weak D call TRBD1 (6 bases). The CDR3 extends over 14 amino acids. V lost 3 bases and J 12 bases, leaving 18 bases between the germline ends. CDR1 and CDR2 (germline): SGHTA, FQGNSA. CDR3: CASSFGQPLRSQYF. As DNA, the CDR3 is TGTGCCAGCAGCTTCGGACAGCCACTTAGGAGTCAGTACTTC.

This clonotype was seen a few times. V and J are TRBV10-3 and TRBJ2-7; D is possibly TRBD1 (6 bases). Trimming removed 3 bases at V and 0 bases at J, with 12 bases between. The V gene's germline CDR1 is ENHRY and CDR2 SYGVKD. There are 15 residues in the CDR3. The CDR3 region has the DNA TGTGCCATCAGTGAAGGGACAACAGACTCCTACGAGCAGTACTTC. It encodes CAISEGTTDSYEQYF.

The sample holds many counts of this clonotype. The CDR3 here is CASSSPASYEQYF. Written as DNA, the CDR3 is TGTGCCAGCAGCTCTCCCGCCTCGTACGAGCAGTACTTC. The gene calls are TRBV13 and TRBJ2-7, with unresolved D. In germline, CDR1 is PRHDT, CDR2 FYEKMQ (reference sequence). V lost 4 bases and J 4 bases, leaving 11 bases between the germline ends. This CDR3 spans 13 amino acids.

At least ten counts were recorded for this clonotype. The chain links TRBV7-2 to TRBJ2-3, with a weak D call TRBD1 (6 bases). The CDR3 length is 14 residues. Germline lookup yields CDR1 SGHTA and CDR2 FQGNSA. V was pared by 8 bases and J by 3 bases, with 15 bases between. The CDR3 loop is CASGLGRGTDTQYF. The CDR3 DNA is TGTGCCAGCGGACTGGGCAGGGGTACAGATACGCAGTATTTT.

At least ten counts were recorded for this clonotype. This rearrangement joins TRBV6-2 or TRBV6-3 to TRBJ2-4, with D maybe TRBD1 (6 bases). CDR3 length equals 12 residues. The ends were cut back, 5 bases at V and 11 bases at J, with 13 bases in the middle. Germline CDR1 MNHEY, CDR2 SVGEGT. The DNA for the CDR3 is TGTGCCAGCAGTACGGGACATCCCCTTCAGTACTTC. This encodes CASSTGHPLQYF.

In its sample, this clonotype was seen a few times. V is TRBV5-4 and J is TRBJ1-1; D uncertain. This CDR3 has 14 amino acids. CDR1 is SGHNT and CDR2 is YYREEE in the germline V gene (reference sequence). V lost 8 bases, J lost 1 base, and 15 bases lay in between. The DNA for the CDR3 is TGTGCCAGTAGCAGCGGGTTTGGGAACACTGAAGCTTTCTTT. Translation: CASSSGFGNTEAFF.

In this sample, this clonotype turned up many times. J is TRBJ2-3 and V is TRBV4-3; a weak D match, TRBD2 (7 bases). Germline V gene lookup returns CDR1 LGHNA and CDR2 YSLEER. This CDR3 has 15 residues. Trimming shortened V by 4 bases and J by 2 bases, and 13 bases separated the two germline ends. For the CDR3, the DNA is TGCGCCAGCAGCCTGGGGGGGCCTTACACAGATACGCAGTATTTT. Its protein is CASSLGGPYTDTQYF.